Below are 4 T cell receptor beta chains sequenced from a single sample in a study of regulatory T cells in long-lasting Graves disease. CDR3-region Arm-PCR and iRepertoire HTBI primers produced the TCR beta libraries. TCRdb reprocessed the multiplex PCR reads via MiXCR and lists one record per CDR3 protein. The sample gives 350,000 to 550,000 distinct CDR3 sequences, 14% of which show up once; roughly 18% is in the top ten. Time point here: newly diagnosed GD, antithyroid drugs for less than 3 months. RNA extracted from PBMCs served as the sequencing template. The sample also formed part of further work on T cells in Graves' hyperthyroidism and ophthalmopathy.

Sequencing used peripheral blood mononuclear cells (PBMCs), obtained at new diagnosis, from a patient treated with antithyroid drugs. The receptors derive from a woman between 50 and 59 years old with Graves disease.

This clonotype was picked up many times. The rearrangement links TRBV29-1 to TRBJ2-7; 9 bases match TRBD1. The CDR3 sequence is 12 residues long. Germline loops: CDR1 SQVTM, CDR2 ANQGSEA. V shed 7 bases, J shed 5 bases, and the junction held 6 bases outside the gene matches. DNA of the CDR3: TGCAGCGCTAGGACAGGGGCCCACGAGCAGTACTTC. Amino acids: CSARTGAHEQYF.

This clonotype was counted many times. The chain is built from TRBV18 and TRBJ1-1, with a tentative D call TRBD1 (6 bases). CDR3 size: 17 residues. Germline CDR1 reads KGHSH; CDR2 reads LQKENI. Trimming left V 2 bases short and J 1 base short, with 17 bases between. The CDR3 reads CASSPTRGGLPNTEAFF. In DNA form, the CDR3 reads TGTGCCAGCTCACCAACGAGAGGGGGTCTCCCGAACACTGAAGCTTTCTTT.

This rearrangement joins TRBV10-3 to TRBJ2-5, with TRBD2 matching over 10 bases. The CDR3 is 13 amino acids. CDR1 is ENHRY and CDR2 is SYGVKD in the germline V gene. The V gene end was trimmed by 8 bases and the J gene end by 4 bases; junction bases not matched to a gene: 4. CDR3 DNA: TGTGCCATCCAGCGGGAGGGCCGAGAGACCCAGTACTTC. This sequence encodes CAIQREGRETQYF.

About this clonotype itself: The junction shows a germline mismatch at one end, possibly a read error. V gene TRBV18 combines with J gene TRBJ2-1, with D tentatively TRBD1 (5 bases). This CDR3 contains 12 residues. Germline V gene sequence: CDR1 KGHSH, CDR2 LQKENI. CDR3 bases: TGTGCCAGCCCACCAGGGTGGAATGAGCAGTTCTTC. Its translation is CASPPGWNEQFF.